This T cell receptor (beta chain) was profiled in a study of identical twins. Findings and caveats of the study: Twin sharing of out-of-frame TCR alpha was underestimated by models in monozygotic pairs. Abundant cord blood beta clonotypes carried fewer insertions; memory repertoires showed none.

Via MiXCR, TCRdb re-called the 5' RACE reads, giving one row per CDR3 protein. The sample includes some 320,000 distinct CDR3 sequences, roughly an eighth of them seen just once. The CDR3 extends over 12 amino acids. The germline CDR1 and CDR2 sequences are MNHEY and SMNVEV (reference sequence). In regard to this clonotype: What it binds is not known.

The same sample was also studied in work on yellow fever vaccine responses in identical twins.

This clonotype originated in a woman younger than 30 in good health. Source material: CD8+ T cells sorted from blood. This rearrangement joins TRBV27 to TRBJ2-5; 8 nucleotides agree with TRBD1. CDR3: CATGAYQETQYF. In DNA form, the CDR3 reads TGTGCGACAGGGGCATACCAAGAGACCCAGTACTTC.